This section outlines one T cell receptor (beta chain) sequence together with its context. Its specificity is not known. This CDR3 has 13 amino acids. V was clipped by 1 base and J by 13 bases; unmatched bases: 9. CDR1 SGHTA and CDR2 FQGNSA come from the germline V gene. The method was immunoSEQ multiplex PCR; TCRdb's version includes in-frame clones alone and lacks a portion of them. The sample shows fewer than 90,000 clones, 86% of them seen only once. This sample stems from a study of OX40 agonist ivuxolimab in advanced cancers. Findings of the study overall: CD4+ and CD8+ T cells in blood underwent clonal expansion by week 6 at 0.1 to 3.0 mg/kg.

Prior autoimmune disease or systemic immunosuppression barred patients. The sample in question was CD4+ or CD8+ T cells sorted from blood, obtained in a trial of the OX40 agonist ivuxolimab. The source of this sequence is an adult with an advanced solid tumor such as melanoma, head and neck, liver or kidney cancer. The V call is TRBV7-2, the J call TRBJ1-2; 7 bases line up with TRBD1. This CDR3 reads CASSLDRTGLPTF. The CDR3 region has the DNA TGTGCCAGCAGCTTAGATCGGACAGGCCTCCCCACCTTC.